This T cell receptor beta chain was captured by sequencing in a study of identical twins. Trimming left V 6 bases short and J 5 bases short, with 13 bases between. Germline V gene sequence: CDR1 KGHSH, CDR2 LQKENI. The CDR3 spans 13 residues. Each CDR3 protein is one row after TCRdb ran MiXCR on the 5' RACE reads. Of around 450,000 distinct CDR3 sequences listed, 12% to 15% are singletons. These data were also reused for a study on yellow fever vaccine responses in identical twins.

The V and J genes are TRBV18 and TRBJ2-5; maybe TRBD1 (5 bases). The sequence derives from a woman aged 18-35 years in good health. Sequences were obtained from CD4+ T cells sorted from blood. The CDR3 DNA sequence: TGTGCCAGCTCCGGCCAGACAGTTGAGACCCAGTACTTC. Amino acids: CASSGQTVETQYF.